The rows below give T cell receptor beta chains drawn from one sample of a study of cytomegalovirus exposure and HLA in healthy donors. Here immunoSEQ multiplex PCR was the method, and the copy in TCRdb shows in-frame clones only, minus some. Of some 130,000 clones in the sample, 70% to 85% are singletons; the top ten hold approximately 6.2%. The sequenced sample was PBMCs. The receptors stem from a man in his forties in good health and CMV-seropositive. Each CDR3 is given with its conserved first and last residue. D genes are given only for firm matches. Where a row states a size, it is once, few, many or the class of an expanded clone; other rows omit it.

clone_size,j_call,d_call,v_call,cdr3_aa,cdr3_nt
NA,TRBJ1-2,TRBD1,TRBV30,CAWSVPPGGSYGYTF,TGTGCCTGGAGTGTACCACCAGGGGGTTCCTATGGCTACACCTTC
NA,TRBJ2-3,NA,TRBV29-1,CSADSPPGTDTQYF,TGCAGCGCCGACTCACCTCCTGGCACAGATACGCAGTATTTT
NA,TRBJ2-1,TRBD2,TRBV14,CASSQVQRETHNEQFF,TGTGCCAGCAGCCAAGTCCAGCGGGAGACCCACAATGAGCAGTTCTTC
few,TRBJ2-7,TRBD1,TRBV5-1,CASSSQGAAVEQYF,TGCGCCAGCAGCTCTCAGGGGGCAGCAGTAGAGCAGTACTTC
NA,TRBJ2-7,NA,TRBV6-1,CASTGDGVYEQYF,TGTGCCAGCACCGGGGATGGGGTCTACGAGCAGTACTTC
few,TRBJ2-5,NA,TRBV2,CASSELSYQYF,TGTGCCAGCAGTGAATTGTCTTACCAGTACTTC
NA,TRBJ1-1,NA,TRBV5-1,CASSSMTGGPLLNF,TGCGCCAGCAGCTCCATGACAGGAGGACCCCTGCTGAACTTT
NA,TRBJ1-5,NA,TRBV2,CASSVGRGNQPQHF,TGTGCCAGCAGTGTTGGCCGGGGGAATCAGCCCCAGCATTTT
NA,TRBJ2-5,TRBD1,TRBV5-4,CASSPDRDETQYF,TGTGCCAGCAGCCCTGACAGGGATGAGACCCAGTACTTC
NA,TRBJ2-5,TRBD2,TRBV27,CASRLAGVETQYF,TGTGCCAGCAGGCTAGCGGGAGTAGAGACCCAGTACTTC
NA,TRBJ2-7,TRBD1,TRBV4-1,CASSQAPGTGREQYF,TGCGCCAGCAGCCAAGCCCCAGGGACAGGGCGCGAGCAGTACTTC
NA,TRBJ2-7,TRBD1,TRBV18,CASSPPTTGGEQYF,TGTGCCAGCTCACCCCCAACGACAGGGGGCGAGCAGTACTTC
few,TRBJ2-3,NA,TRBV5-5,CASSLGTGLRTDTQYF,TGTGCCAGCAGCTTGGGAACGGGACTCCGCACAGATACGCAGTATTTT
NA,TRBJ1-5,TRBD1,TRBV5-6,CASSPGTGDRPQHF,TGTGCCAGCAGCCCCGGGACAGGGGACCGGCCCCAGCATTTT
once,TRBJ2-3,NA,TRBV11-3,CASSLDGQSTDTQYF,TGTGCCAGCAGCTTGGACGGACAGAGCACAGATACGCAGTATTTT
NA,TRBJ2-2,NA,TRBV12-5,CASGPSAGELFF,TGTGCTAGTGGTCCCTCAGCCGGGGAGCTGTTTTTT
NA,TRBJ1-1,NA,TRBV7-9,CASSPTGLNTEAFF,TGTGCCAGCAGCCCAACAGGTCTTAACACTGAAGCTTTCTTT
NA,TRBJ2-2,NA,TRBV5-1,CASSFFLAPGGRELFF,TGCGCCAGCAGCTTCTTTTTAGCGCCCGGTGGCCGGGAGCTGTTTTTT
NA,TRBJ2-1,TRBD1,TRBV5-1,CASSLAGVGTGPYNEQFF,TGCGCCAGCAGCTTGGCGGGGGTAGGGACAGGGCCTTACAATGAGCAGTTCTTC
NA,TRBJ2-2,NA,TRBV6-4,CASSDGAGTGELFF,TGTGCCAGCAGTGACGGGGCTGGGACCGGGGAGCTGTTTTTT
NA,TRBJ2-3,NA,TRBV5-1,CASSLAAGPGTDTQYF,TGCGCCAGCAGCTTGGCGGCAGGCCCAGGGACAGATACGCAGTATTTT
NA,TRBJ2-7,NA,TRBV5-1,CASSLVRGAYEQYF,TGCGCCAGCAGCTTAGTCAGGGGGGCCTACGAGCAGTACTTC
NA,TRBJ2-2,NA,TRBV9,CASSAGQPSNTGELFF,TGTGCCAGCAGCGCCGGACAACCGTCGAACACCGGGGAGCTGTTTTTT
NA,TRBJ1-3,NA,TRBV9,CASTINAGSGNTIYF,TGTGCCAGTACCATCAACGCAGGGTCCGGAAACACCATATATTTT
NA,TRBJ2-3,NA,TRBV1,CTSSLPRVTDTQYF,TGCACCAGCAGCCTTCCCCGGGTCACAGATACGCAGTATTTT
NA,TRBJ2-7,NA,TRBV6-6,CASSYSGSRGPQYF,TGTGCCAGCAGTTACTCTGGATCCCGAGGGCCGCAGTACTTC